This is a list of T cell receptor beta chains from one sample in a study of cytotoxic CD8 clonotypes in ibrutinib-treated CLL. The repertoire was sequenced with immunoSEQ multiplex PCR; TCRdb's copy has only in-frame clones and lacks some. The sample holds about 39,000 clones, around 63% seen once. Sequencing used PBMCs, obtained at disease progression, from a patient treated with ibrutinib. Receptor source: a human donor with chronic lymphocytic leukemia. The CDR3 runs from the conserved cysteine through the conserved F or W. The order of the fields is J gene, V gene, CDR3 protein.

J: TRBJ2-3
V: TRBV7-8
CDR3: CASSKGLAGAGDTQYF

J: TRBJ1-2
V: TRBV11-1
CDR3: CASSSGSYFYGYTF

J: TRBJ1-5
V: TRBV28
CDR3: CASSPGDQPQHF

J: TRBJ1-5
V: TRBV28
CDR3: CASSGSHQPQHF

J: TRBJ2-1
V: TRBV5-4
CDR3: CASSPGRVGNEQFF

J: TRBJ1-5
V: TRBV10-1
CDR3: CASKKSGRGRVGQPQHF

J: TRBJ2-1
V: TRBV19
CDR3: CASTPPAGREGRYNEQFF

J: TRBJ2-1
V: TRBV10-3
CDR3: CANRAGEGNEQFF

J: TRBJ2-2
V: TRBV7-3
CDR3: CASSPHRTPNTGELFF

J: TRBJ1-1
V: TRBV5-6
CDR3: CASSPRQGRGNTEAFF

J: TRBJ1-3
V: TRBV6-1
CDR3: CASSELSRDRGSYF

J: TRBJ2-5
V: TRBV4-1
CDR3: CASSQDGGLETQYF

J: TRBJ2-5
V: TRBV7-3
CDR3: CASSLNGVTQYF

J: TRBJ1-2
V: TRBV29-1
CDR3: CSVALGDTF

J: TRBJ2-3
V: TRBV5-1
CDR3: CASSSLGTADTQYF

J: TRBJ2-1
V: TRBV11-3
CDR3: CASSPGLAGPYNEQFF

J: TRBJ2-3
V: TRBV9
CDR3: CASSGSGRAVDTQYF

J: TRBJ2-1
V: TRBV15
CDR3: CATSRDVGGRGQFF

J: TRBJ2-7
V: TRBV4-1
CDR3: CASSRPGQGLNSYEQYF

J: TRBJ1-1
V: TRBV27
CDR3: CASSTQGRNTEAFF